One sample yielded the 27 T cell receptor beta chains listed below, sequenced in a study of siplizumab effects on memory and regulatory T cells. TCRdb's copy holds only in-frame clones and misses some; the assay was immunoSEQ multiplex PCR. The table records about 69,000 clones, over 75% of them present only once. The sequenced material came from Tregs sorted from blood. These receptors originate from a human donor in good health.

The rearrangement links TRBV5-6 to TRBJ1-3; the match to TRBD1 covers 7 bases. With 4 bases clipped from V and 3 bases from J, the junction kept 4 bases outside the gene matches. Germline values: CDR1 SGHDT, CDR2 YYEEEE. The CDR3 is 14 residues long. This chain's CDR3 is CASSLTGYGNTIYF. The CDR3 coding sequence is TGTGCCAGCAGCCTGACAGGGTATGGAAACACCATATATTTT. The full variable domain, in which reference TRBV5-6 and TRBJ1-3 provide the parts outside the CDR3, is DAGVTQSPTHLIKTRGQQVTLRCSPKSGHDTVSWYQQALGQGPQFIFQYYEEEERQRGNFPDRFSGHQFPNYSSELNVNALLLGDSALYLCASSLTGYGNTIYFGEGSWLTVV.

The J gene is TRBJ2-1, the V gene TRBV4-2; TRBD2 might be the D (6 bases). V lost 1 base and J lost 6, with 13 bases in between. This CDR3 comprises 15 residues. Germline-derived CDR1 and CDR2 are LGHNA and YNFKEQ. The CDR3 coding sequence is TGTGCCAGCAGCCAAGTTGGAGTGGGGGGCAATGAGCAGTTCTTC. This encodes CASSQVGVGGNEQFF.

The CDR3 DNA reads as TGTGCCAGCAGCCGCCGACGAACTAGCCGTACGAACACCGGGGAGCTGTTTTTT. It specifies CASSRRRTSRTNTGELFF. The rearrangement links TRBV7-2 to TRBJ2-2, with a tentative D call TRBD2 (6 bases). Germline V gene data show CDR1 as SGHTA and CDR2 as FQGNSA. This CDR3 comprises 18 residues. The ends were cut back, 5 bases at V and 0 bases at J, with 19 bases in the middle.

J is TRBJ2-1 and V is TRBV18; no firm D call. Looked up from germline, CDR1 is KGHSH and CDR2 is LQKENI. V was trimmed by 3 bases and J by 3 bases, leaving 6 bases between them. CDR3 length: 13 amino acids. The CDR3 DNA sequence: TGTGCCAGCTCACCGAACAGCTACAATGAGCAGTTCTTC. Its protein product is CASSPNSYNEQFF. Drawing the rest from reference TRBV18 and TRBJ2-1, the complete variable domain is NAGVMQNPRHLVRRRGQEARLRCSPMKGHSHVYWYRQLPEEGLKFMVYLQKENIIDESGMPKERFSAEFPKEGPSILRIQQVVRGDSAAYFCASSPNSYNEQFFGPGTRLTVL.

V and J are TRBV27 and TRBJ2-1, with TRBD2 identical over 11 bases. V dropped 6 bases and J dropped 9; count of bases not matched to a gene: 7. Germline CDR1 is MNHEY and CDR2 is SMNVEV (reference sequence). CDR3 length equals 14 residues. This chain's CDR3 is CASSSKLAGVEQFF. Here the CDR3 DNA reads TGTGCCAGCAGCTCGAAACTAGCGGGAGTTGAGCAGTTCTTC.

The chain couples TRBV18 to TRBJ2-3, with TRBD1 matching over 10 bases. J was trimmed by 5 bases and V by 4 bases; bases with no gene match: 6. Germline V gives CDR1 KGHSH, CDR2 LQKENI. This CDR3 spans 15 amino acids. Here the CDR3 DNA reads TGTGCCAGCTCACTCGACAGGGGGCGCATAGATACGCAGTATTTT. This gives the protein CASSLDRGRIDTQYF.

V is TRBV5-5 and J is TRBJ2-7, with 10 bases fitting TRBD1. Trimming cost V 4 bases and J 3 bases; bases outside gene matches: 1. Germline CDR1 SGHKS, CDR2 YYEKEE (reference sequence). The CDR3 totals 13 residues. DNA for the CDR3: TGTGCCAGCAGCCGGGACAGGGGCTACGAGCAGTACTTC. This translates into CASSRDRGYEQYF.

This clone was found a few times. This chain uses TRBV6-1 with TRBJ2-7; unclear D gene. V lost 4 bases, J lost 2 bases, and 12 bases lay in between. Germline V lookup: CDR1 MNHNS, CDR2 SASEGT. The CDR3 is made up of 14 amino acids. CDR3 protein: CASSVGGPTYEQYF. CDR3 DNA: TGTGCCAGCAGTGTAGGTGGACCTACCTACGAGCAGTACTTC.

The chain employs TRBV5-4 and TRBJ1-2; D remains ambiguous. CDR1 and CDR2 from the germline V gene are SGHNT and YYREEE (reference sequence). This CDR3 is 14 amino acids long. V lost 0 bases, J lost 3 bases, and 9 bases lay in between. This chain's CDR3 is CASSLALGDYGYTF. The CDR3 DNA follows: TGTGCCAGCAGCTTGGCCCTAGGTGACTATGGCTACACCTTC. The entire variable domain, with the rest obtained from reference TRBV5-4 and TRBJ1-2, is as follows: ETGVTQSPTHLIKTRGQQVTLRCSSQSGHNTVSWYQQALGQGPQFIFQYYREEENGRGNFPPRFSGLQFPNYSSELNVNALELDDSALYLCASSLALGDYGYTFGSGTRLTVV.

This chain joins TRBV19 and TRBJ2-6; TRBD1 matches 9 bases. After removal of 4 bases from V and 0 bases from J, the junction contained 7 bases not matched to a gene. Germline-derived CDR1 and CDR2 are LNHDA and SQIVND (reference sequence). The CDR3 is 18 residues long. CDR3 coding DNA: TGTGCCAGTAGTACTGCCGGGACAGGGACCTCTGGGGCCAACGTCCTGACTTTC. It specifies CASSTAGTGTSGANVLTF.

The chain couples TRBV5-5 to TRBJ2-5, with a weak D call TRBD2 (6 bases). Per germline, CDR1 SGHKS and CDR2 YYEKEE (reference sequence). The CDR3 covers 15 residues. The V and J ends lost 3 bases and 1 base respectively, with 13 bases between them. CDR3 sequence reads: CASSSISGVQETQYF. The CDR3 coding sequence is TGTGCCAGCAGCTCTATTAGCGGAGTCCAAGAGACCCAGTACTTC.

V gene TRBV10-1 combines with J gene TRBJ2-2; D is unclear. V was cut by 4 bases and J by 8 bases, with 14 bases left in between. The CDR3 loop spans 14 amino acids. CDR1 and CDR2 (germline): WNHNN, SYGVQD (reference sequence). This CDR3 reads CASSAADLVGELFF. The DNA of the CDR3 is TGCGCCAGCAGTGCTGCGGACCTTGTTGGGGAGCTGTTTTTT.

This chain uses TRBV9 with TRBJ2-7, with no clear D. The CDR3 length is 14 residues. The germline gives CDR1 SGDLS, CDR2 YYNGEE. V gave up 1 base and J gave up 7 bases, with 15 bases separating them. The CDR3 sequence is CASSVRPLSSEQYF. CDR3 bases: TGTGCCAGCAGCGTAAGACCCTTGTCGAGTGAGCAGTACTTC.

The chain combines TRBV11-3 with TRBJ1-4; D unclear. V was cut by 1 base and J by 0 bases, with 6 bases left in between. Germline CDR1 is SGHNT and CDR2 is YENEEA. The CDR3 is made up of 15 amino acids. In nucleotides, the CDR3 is TGTGCCAGCAGCTTAGGGGGTGCAACTAATGAAAAACTGTTTTTT. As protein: CASSLGGATNEKLFF. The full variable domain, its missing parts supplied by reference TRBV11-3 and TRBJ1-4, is EAGVVQSPRYKIIEKKQPVAFWCNPISGHNTLYWYLQNLGQGPELLIRYENEEAVDDSQLPKDRFSAERLKGVDSTLKIQPAELGDSAVYLCASSLGGATNEKLFFGSGTQLSVL.

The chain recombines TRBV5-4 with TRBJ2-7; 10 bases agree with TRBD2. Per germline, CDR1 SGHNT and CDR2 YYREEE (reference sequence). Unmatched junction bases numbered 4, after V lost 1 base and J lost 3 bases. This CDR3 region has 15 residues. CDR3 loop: CASSLRSGRGYEQYF. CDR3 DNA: TGTGCCAGCAGCTTGAGGAGCGGGAGGGGCTACGAGCAGTACTTC. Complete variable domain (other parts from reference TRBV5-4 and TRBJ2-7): ETGVTQSPTHLIKTRGQQVTLRCSSQSGHNTVSWYQQALGQGPQFIFQYYREEENGRGNFPPRFSGLQFPNYSSELNVNALELDDSALYLCASSLRSGRGYEQYFGPGTRLTVT.

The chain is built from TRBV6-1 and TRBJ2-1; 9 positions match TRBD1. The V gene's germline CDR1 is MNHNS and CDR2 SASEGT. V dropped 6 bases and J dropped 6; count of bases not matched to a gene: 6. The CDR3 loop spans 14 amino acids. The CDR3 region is CASSLQGAINEQFF. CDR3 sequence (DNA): TGTGCCAGCAGCCTACAGGGGGCGATCAATGAGCAGTTCTTC.

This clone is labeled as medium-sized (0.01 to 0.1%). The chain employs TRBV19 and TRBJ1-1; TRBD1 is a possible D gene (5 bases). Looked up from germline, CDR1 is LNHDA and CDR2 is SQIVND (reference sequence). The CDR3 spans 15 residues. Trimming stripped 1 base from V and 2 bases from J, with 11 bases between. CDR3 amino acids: CASSIAHRLNTEAFF. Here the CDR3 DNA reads TGTGCCAGTAGTATAGCGCACAGGTTAAACACTGAAGCTTTCTTT.

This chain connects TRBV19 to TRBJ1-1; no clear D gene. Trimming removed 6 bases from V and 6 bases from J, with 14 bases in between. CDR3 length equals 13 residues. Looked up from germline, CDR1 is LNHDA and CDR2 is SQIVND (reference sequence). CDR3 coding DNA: TGTGCCAGTAGCCCGAGAGGGTTGGCTGAAGCTTTCTTT. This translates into CASSPRGLAEAFF.

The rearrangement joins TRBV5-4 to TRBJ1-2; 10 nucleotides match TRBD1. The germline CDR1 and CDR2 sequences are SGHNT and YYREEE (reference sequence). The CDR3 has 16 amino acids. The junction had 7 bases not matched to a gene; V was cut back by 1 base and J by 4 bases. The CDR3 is CASSLPGQGQLYGYTF. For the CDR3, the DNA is TGTGCCAGCAGCTTGCCGGGACAGGGGCAACTCTATGGCTACACCTTC.

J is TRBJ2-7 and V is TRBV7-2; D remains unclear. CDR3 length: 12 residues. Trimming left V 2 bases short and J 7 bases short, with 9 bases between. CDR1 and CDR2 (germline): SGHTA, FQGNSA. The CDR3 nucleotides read TGTGCCAGCAGCTTAAATATTGGGGAGCAGTACTTC. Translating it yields CASSLNIGEQYF.

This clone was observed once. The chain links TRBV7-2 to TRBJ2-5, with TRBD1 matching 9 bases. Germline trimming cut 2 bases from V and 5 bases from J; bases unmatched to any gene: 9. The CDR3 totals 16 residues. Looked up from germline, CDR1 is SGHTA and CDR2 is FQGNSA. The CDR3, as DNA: TGTGCCAGCAGCTTAACCGGGACAGGGATTGGGGAGACCCAGTACTTC. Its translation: CASSLTGTGIGETQYF.

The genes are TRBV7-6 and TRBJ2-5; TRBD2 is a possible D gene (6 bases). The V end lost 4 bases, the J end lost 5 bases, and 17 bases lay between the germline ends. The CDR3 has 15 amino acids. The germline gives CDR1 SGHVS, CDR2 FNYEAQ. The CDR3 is CASSSPRGDMETQYF. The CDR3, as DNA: TGTGCCAGCAGCTCACCCCGCGGGGATATGGAGACCCAGTACTTC.

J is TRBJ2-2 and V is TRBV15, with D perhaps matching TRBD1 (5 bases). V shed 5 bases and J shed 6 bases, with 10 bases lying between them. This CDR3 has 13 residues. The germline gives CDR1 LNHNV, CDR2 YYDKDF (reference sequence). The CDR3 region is CATSLQGAGELFF. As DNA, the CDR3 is TGTGCCACCAGCCTACAAGGGGCCGGGGAGCTGTTTTTT.

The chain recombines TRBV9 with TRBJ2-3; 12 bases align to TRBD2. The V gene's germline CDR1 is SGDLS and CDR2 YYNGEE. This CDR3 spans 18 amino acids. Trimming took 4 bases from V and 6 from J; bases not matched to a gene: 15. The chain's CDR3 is CASSRTSGIFSSRDTQYF. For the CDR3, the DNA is TGTGCCAGCAGCAGGACTAGCGGGATTTTTTCGAGTCGGGATACGCAGTATTTT.

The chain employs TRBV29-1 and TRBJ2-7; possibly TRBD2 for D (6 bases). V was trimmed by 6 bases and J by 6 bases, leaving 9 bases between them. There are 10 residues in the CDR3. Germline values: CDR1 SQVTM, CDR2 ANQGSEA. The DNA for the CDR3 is TGCAGCGTACGGGACTCCGAGCAGTACTTC. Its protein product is CSVRDSEQYF.

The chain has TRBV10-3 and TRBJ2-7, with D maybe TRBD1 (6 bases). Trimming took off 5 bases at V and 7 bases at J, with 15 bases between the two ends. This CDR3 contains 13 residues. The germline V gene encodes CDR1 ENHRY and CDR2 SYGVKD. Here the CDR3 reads CAISLGEGVEQYF. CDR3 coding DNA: TGTGCCATCAGTTTAGGAGAGGGGGTTGAGCAGTACTTC.

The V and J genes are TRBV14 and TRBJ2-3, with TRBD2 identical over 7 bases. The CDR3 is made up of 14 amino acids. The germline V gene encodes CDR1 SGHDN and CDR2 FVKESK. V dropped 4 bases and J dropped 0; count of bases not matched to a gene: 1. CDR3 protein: CASSLRGSTDTQYF. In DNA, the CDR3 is TGTGCCAGCAGCCTGCGGGGGAGCACAGATACGCAGTATTTT.